The rows below give T cell receptor beta chains drawn from one sample of a study of blood T cell repertoires in COVID-19. The assay was immunoSEQ multiplex PCR, and TCRdb's table has in-frame clones only and misses some. Here the sample spans about 65,000 clones, 90% being singletons. The sequenced sample consisted of peripheral blood. These receptors were obtained from a man between 60 and 75 years old with acute or convalescent COVID-19. CDR3s leave out the opening cysteine and the closing phenylalanine or tryptophan.

v_gene	j_gene	CDR3aa
TRBV12-3/TRBV12-4	TRBJ1-2	ASRTGFGYT
TRBV7-9	TRBJ2-5	ASSFSTGPEETQY
TRBV18	TRBJ2-7	ASSPPVGGAVYEQY
TRBV5-4	TRBJ2-5	ASSFTGGTQY
TRBV19	TRBJ1-4	ASSISRGPTNEKLF
TRBV13	TRBJ2-2	ASSLETRTGELF
TRBV7-2	TRBJ1-3	ASSLPPGGGNTIY
TRBV28	TRBJ1-5	ASKLGGKPQH
TRBV5-1	TRBJ1-1	ASSLFTGGRNTEAF
TRBV5-1	TRBJ1-6	ASSLGLGQLH
TRBV5-1	TRBJ2-5	ASRGGYQETQY
TRBV7-9	TRBJ1-5	ASSFQSNQPQH
TRBV16	TRBJ1-4	ASSQGQRNEKLF
TRBV3-1/TRBV3-2	TRBJ1-1	ASMRGEGNTEAF
TRBV27	TRBJ1-2	ASSQRSGYGYT
TRBV5-4	TRBJ1-4	ASSLQGVNEKLF